One sample yielded the 24 T cell receptor beta chains listed below, sequenced in a study of T-cell memory formation after mild COVID-19. Via MiXCR, TCRdb re-called the 5' RACE reads, giving one row per CDR3 protein. The sample holds about 270,000 distinct CDR3 sequences, roughly 18% seen once. Sequencing input: PBMCs or a T cell subset sorted from them (not recorded which). The receptors derive from a man aged 18 to 30 who had mild COVID-19 (a few samples of this study predate the infection). Cell type and time point are not known.

This clonotype occurred many times. The DNA of the CDR3 is TGTGCCAGCAGTTCCGCCGGGGCGGCAGATACGCAGTATTTT. Residues: CASSSAGAADTQYF. This chain uses TRBV12-3 or TRBV12-4 with TRBJ2-3; D tentatively reads TRBD1 or TRBD2 (5 bases each). This CDR3 comprises 14 residues. V lost 4 bases, J lost 4 bases, and 12 bases lay in between.

The table lists this clonotype with a few counts. This chain uses TRBV20-1 with TRBJ1-1; D unclear. Germline CDR1 is DFQATT and CDR2 is SNEGSKA (reference sequence). V gave up 3 bases and J gave up 0 bases, with 14 bases separating them. The CDR3 spans 15 residues. The CDR3: CSARPITVMNTEAFF. The CDR3 region has the DNA TGCAGTGCTAGGCCAATAACAGTCATGAACACTGAAGCTTTCTTT.

The V call is TRBV7-3, the J call TRBJ2-2, with D maybe TRBD2 (5 bases). The V and J ends lost 5 bases and 6 bases respectively, with 13 bases between them. CDR1 is SGHTA, CDR2 FQGTGA, per germline. The CDR3 length is 14 residues. The chain's CDR3 is CASSPAALPGELFF. The DNA of the CDR3 is TGTGCCAGCAGCCCAGCGGCGTTGCCCGGGGAGCTGTTTTTT.

V gene TRBV11-2 combines with J gene TRBJ2-1; TRBD1 matches at 9 bases. V shed 0 bases and J 4 bases; nucleotides not matched to a gene: 4. The CDR3 is 16 residues long. Germline lookup yields CDR1 SGHAT and CDR2 FQNNGV. Here the CDR3 DNA reads TGTGCCAGCAGCTTAGAAGACAGGGGGGCATACAATGAGCAGTTCTTC. Translated: CASSLEDRGAYNEQFF.

Comments on this clonotype: At one boundary the junction diverges from the germline segment, which might be a read error. The chain employs TRBV7-9 and TRBJ1-6; tentatively, D is TRBD1 (6 bases). The CDR3 has 16 residues. CDR1 and CDR2 (germline): SEHNR, FQNEAQ (reference sequence). CDR3 sequence (DNA): TGTGCCAGCAGCTTCGAGGGGGAAGCTGATAATTCACACCTCCACTTT. It encodes CASSFEGEADNSHLHF.

This sequence joins TRBV7-2 and TRBJ2-3; no definite D call. This CDR3 spans 13 amino acids. The germline gives CDR1 SGHTA, CDR2 FQGNSA. Trimming cost V 7 bases and J 1 base, with 9 bases left between them. CDR3 in amino acids: CASTSHRTDTQYF. The CDR3 nucleotides are TGTGCCAGCACCTCCCACCGCACAGATACGCAGTATTTT.

This clonotype was detected only a few times. The chain is built from TRBV5-1 and TRBJ2-2; 8 bases are shared with TRBD1. In germline, CDR1 is SGHRS, CDR2 YFSETQ. The V and J ends lost 4 bases and 6 bases, in that order; junction bases with no gene match: 14. This CDR3 has 17 residues. CDR3 DNA: TGCGCCAGCAGCCTGGGAGTCCGGACAGGGATGCCCGGGGAGCTGTTTTTT. It specifies CASSLGVRTGMPGELFF.

Comments on this clonotype: The junction departs from germline at one end; a sequencing error may be responsible. The gene calls are TRBV27 and TRBJ1-2; the match to TRBD1 covers 7 bases. Germline V CDR1 and CDR2: MNHEY, SMNVEV (reference sequence). CDR3 length: 13 amino acids. The CDR3 coding sequence is TGTGCCAGCAGTTTATCCAGGCAGACAGGGATCGTCTTC. Translating it yields CASSLSRQTGIVF.

The J gene is TRBJ1-2, the V gene TRBV7-2, with D possibly matching TRBD1 (5 bases). Per the germline V gene, CDR1 is SGHTA and CDR2 is FQGNSA. The CDR3 is 15 residues long. V shed 4 bases and J shed 5 bases, with 17 bases lying between them. CDR3 region: CASSSEQARLYGYTF. DNA of the CDR3: TGTGCCAGCAGCTCGGAACAGGCAAGACTATATGGCTACACCTTC.

The chain is built from TRBV6-5 and TRBJ2-5; 7 nucleotides match TRBD2. The CDR3 runs 15 residues. V lost 8 bases and J lost 4; bases outside the gene matches: 13. Germline V gene sequence: CDR1 MNHEY, CDR2 SVGAGI. The CDR3 DNA reads TGTGCCAGCCTGGGGACCAGCGGGGTCGGAGAGACCCAGTACTTC. Translation gives CASLGTSGVGETQYF.

This clonotype was observed a handful of times. The chain links TRBV20-1 to TRBJ2-2; possibly TRBD1 for D (6 bases). V gave up 5 bases and J gave up 8 bases, with 12 bases separating them. The CDR3 runs to 12 residues. CDR1 is DFQATT, CDR2 SNEGSKA, per germline (reference sequence). The CDR3 nucleotides read TGCAGTGCTCCCAGGGGATCGGGGGAGCTGTTTTTT. Protein sequence: CSAPRGSGELFF.

This clonotype was counted only a few times. The V and J genes are TRBV5-1 and TRBJ1-1, with a tentative D call TRBD1 (6 bases). Trimming removed 0 bases from V and 0 bases from J, with 12 bases in between. The CDR3 totals 16 residues. Germline assignment: CDR1 SGHRS and CDR2 YFSETQ. CDR3 region: CASSLARGTMNTEAFF. DNA for the CDR3: TGCGCCAGCAGCTTGGCTAGGGGGACCATGAACACTGAAGCTTTCTTT.

The chain links TRBV6-5 to TRBJ2-5; D assignment may be TRBD1 or TRBD2 (5 bases each). Trimming cost V 0 bases and J 5 bases, with 10 bases left between them. CDR3 size: 14 residues. Germline V gene sequence: CDR1 MNHEY, CDR2 SVGAGI. The CDR3 DNA reads TGTGCCAGCAGTTACTCCCGGGACGGGGAGACCCAGTACTTC. Amino acid sequence: CASSYSRDGETQYF.

The chain carries TRBV4-1 and TRBJ1-2; 7 bases line up with TRBD1. The length of the CDR3 is 15 residues. J lost 5 bases, V lost 6 bases, and 12 bases had no gene match. Per the germline V gene, CDR1 is MGHRA and CDR2 is YSYEKL. Here the CDR3 reads CASSPTGVGAYGYTF. The CDR3 nucleotides are TGCGCCAGCAGTCCTACAGGGGTGGGGGCGTATGGCTACACCTTC.

This clonotype was detected only a few times. This chain links TRBV20-1 with TRBJ2-3; 7 bases align to TRBD2. This CDR3 is 13 amino acids long. The V gene's germline CDR1 is DFQATT and CDR2 SNEGSKA (reference sequence). The V segment lost 1 base and the J segment 5 bases; nucleotides outside the gene matches: 3. The CDR3 protein is CSARGAGRDTQYF. CDR3 bases: TGCAGTGCTAGAGGAGCGGGGAGAGATACGCAGTATTTT.

This clonotype was recorded a few times. This rearrangement joins TRBV19 to TRBJ1-1, with a weak D call TRBD1 (5 bases). V dropped 4 bases and J dropped 1 base, with 10 bases sitting between them. The germline gives CDR1 LNHDA, CDR2 SQIVND (reference sequence). This CDR3 spans 14 amino acids. CDR3 amino acids: CASSTGPPNTEAFF. The CDR3 DNA follows: TGTGCCAGTAGTACGGGACCGCCGAACACTGAAGCTTTCTTT.

In this sample, this clonotype turned up many times. The V gene is TRBV11-2, the J gene TRBJ2-3; 11 bases agree with TRBD2. V gave up 2 bases and J gave up 5 bases; unmatched junction bases: 15. The V gene's germline CDR1 is SGHAT and CDR2 FQNNGV. CDR3 size: 19 residues. CDR3 sequence: CASSLNYDTSGGNLDTQYF. DNA of the CDR3: TGTGCCAGCAGCTTAAATTACGACACTAGCGGGGGAAACCTAGATACGCAGTATTTT.

The V call is TRBV15, the J call TRBJ1-5, with 9 bases fitting TRBD1. This CDR3 comprises 14 residues. CDR1 LNHNV and CDR2 YYDKDF come from the germline V gene (reference sequence). Trimming at V came to 5 bases and at J to 4 bases, leaving 3 bases not matched to a gene. CDR3 nucleotide sequence: TGTGCCACCAGCGGGACAGGGACAAATCAGCCCCAGCATTTT. Amino acid sequence: CATSGTGTNQPQHF.

This clonotype has just a few counts. This chain uses TRBV5-1 with TRBJ2-3, with TRBD2 matching over 8 bases. V lost 4 bases, J lost 4 bases, and 5 bases stayed unmatched. Germline V gene lookup returns CDR1 SGHRS and CDR2 YFSETQ. This CDR3 is 14 amino acids long. CDR3 loop: CASSGGLASDTQYF. The CDR3 DNA reads TGCGCCAGCAGCGGTGGACTAGCATCAGATACGCAGTATTTT.

The gene calls are TRBV6-6 and TRBJ2-7; 7 nucleotides line up with TRBD1. The germline CDR1 and CDR2 sequences are MNHNY and SVGAGI (reference sequence). Trimming removed 10 bases from V and 4 bases from J; junction bases left unmatched: 7. The length of the CDR3 is 12 residues. For the CDR3, the DNA is TGTGCCACCGGGACAGAATCTTACGAGCAGTACGTC. This gives the protein CATGTESYEQYV.

The chain combines TRBV15 with TRBJ2-7; TRBD1 might be the D (5 bases). Trimming removed 0 bases at V and 1 base at J, with 10 bases between. The CDR3 consists of 15 residues. Germline V gene data show CDR1 as LNHNV and CDR2 as YYDKDF (reference sequence). DNA for the CDR3: TGTGCCACCAGCAGAGACAGGGTGGGGTCCTACGAGCAGTACGTC. Translated: CATSRDRVGSYEQYV.

In this sample, this clonotype turned up a few times. This CDR3 is CASSFRGRSQETQYF. The CDR3 nucleotides read TGTGCCAGCAGTTTTCGGGGCCGCAGCCAAGAGACCCAGTACTTC. This sequence joins TRBV27 and TRBJ2-5; D might be TRBD1 or TRBD2, each matching 5 bases. Trimming left V 3 bases short and J 1 base short, with 12 bases between. This CDR3 region has 15 residues. The germline V gene has CDR1 MNHEY and CDR2 SMNVEV (reference sequence).

A few counts support this clonotype. The V call is TRBV7-2, the J call TRBJ2-3, with D tentatively TRBD1 or TRBD2 (6 bases each). The CDR3 covers 15 residues. V lost 4 bases, J lost 5 bases, and 16 bases lay in between. CDR1 and CDR2 (germline): SGHTA, FQGNSA. CDR3 sequence reads: CASSWVGGAGDTQYF. Here the CDR3 DNA reads TGTGCCAGCAGCTGGGTCGGGGGCGCGGGAGATACGCAGTATTTT.

This clonotype has a handful of counts. This rearrangement joins TRBV2 to TRBJ2-7; no firm D call. The CDR3 has 16 amino acids. Germline loops: CDR1 SNHLY, CDR2 FYNNEI. V lost 6 bases and J lost 3, with 21 bases in between. DNA of the CDR3: TGTGCCAGCAGCGCCGAAGCATGGGGATATATCTACGAGCAGTACTTC. Translated: CASSAEAWGYIYEQYF.